The 12 T cell receptor beta chains reported below all come from one sample, sequenced in a study of shared clonotypes between healthy human individuals. CD8 cells classed as naive were CD45RO-negative and positively selected for CCR7, excluding terminally differentiated effector memory CD45RA+ cells. Data came from immunoSEQ multiplex PCR; TCRdb stores just in-frame clones and leaves some out. Altogether roughly 2 million clones are present, 85% to 95% being singletons, with the ten largest covering around 1.1%. The sample consisted of naive CD8+ T cells sorted from blood. The receptor source for this set is a man aged 18-30 years in good health.

This chain links TRBV4-1 with TRBJ2-1, with 7 bases lining up with TRBD1. Germline values: CDR1 MGHRA, CDR2 YSYEKL. The V and J ends lost 2 bases and 8 bases, in that order; junction bases with no gene match: 12. The CDR3 runs 16 residues. The CDR3 nucleotides read TGCGCCAGCAGCCAATCGAACAGGGGTGGTTTCGATGAGCAGTTCTTC. It yields the protein CASSQSNRGGFDEQFF.

The chain recombines TRBV6-5 with TRBJ2-5, with D maybe TRBD1 (6 bases). Germline V gene lookup returns CDR1 MNHEY and CDR2 SVGAGI. Trimming removed 2 bases from V and 1 base from J, with 11 bases in between. The CDR3 consists of 15 residues. In DNA form, the CDR3 reads TGTGCCAGCAGTTACGCGCAGGGGCCCCAAGAGACCCAGTACTTC. Its translation: CASSYAQGPQETQYF.

The rearrangement links TRBV5-4 to TRBJ2-7; D unclear. Trimming removed 4 bases from V and 7 bases from J, with 18 bases in between. The V gene's germline CDR1 is SGHNT and CDR2 YYREEE (reference sequence). CDR3 length equals 14 residues. CDR3 nucleotide sequence: TGTGCCAGCAGCGACGGACGTACGACCTTGGAGCAGTACTTC. Protein: CASSDGRTTLEQYF.

V usage is TRBV7-8 and J usage is TRBJ2-2; 8 nucleotides line up with TRBD1. Germline assignment: CDR1 SGHVS and CDR2 FQNEAQ. CDR3 length: 17 amino acids. J was trimmed by 6 bases and V by 5 bases; bases with no gene match: 14. The CDR3, as DNA: TGTGCCAGCAGCCCCAGGGGGCCGGTCGGGGGTTCCGGGGAGCTGTTTTTT. Amino acids: CASSPRGPVGGSGELFF.

This rearrangement joins TRBV5-6 to TRBJ1-1, with D possibly being TRBD1 (6 bases). The V end was cut by 3 bases, the J end by 6 bases, with 12 bases between. The CDR3 runs 13 residues. From germline, CDR1 is SGHDT and CDR2 YYEEEE. Here the CDR3 reads CASSWGHAPEAFF. The DNA for the CDR3 is TGTGCCAGCAGCTGGGGACACGCACCTGAAGCTTTCTTT. Drawing the rest from reference TRBV5-6 and TRBJ1-1, the complete variable domain is DAGVTQSPTHLIKTRGQQVTLRCSPKSGHDTVSWYQQALGQGPQFIFQYYEEEERQRGNFPDRFSGHQFPNYSSELNVNALLLGDSALYLCASSWGHAPEAFFGQGTRLTVV.

The CDR3 nucleotides are TGTGCCAGCAGCTTAGGCCACGGGGCCTACGAGCAGTACTTC. It codes for CASSLGHGAYEQYF. The chain recombines TRBV13 with TRBJ2-7; the D gene is possibly TRBD2 (5 bases). Germline V gene lookup returns CDR1 PRHDT and CDR2 FYEKMQ (reference sequence). Trimming took off 0 bases at V and 2 bases at J, with 8 bases between the two ends. This CDR3 comprises 14 residues.

The genes are TRBV10-1 and TRBJ1-4; D is uncertain. Germline CDR1 and CDR2: WNHNN and SYGVQD (reference sequence). CDR3 length: 16 amino acids. V was cut by 0 bases and J by 8 bases, with 16 bases left in between. CDR3 loop: CASSESRRPNCEKLFF. The CDR3 bases are TGCGCCAGCAGTGAGTCCCGGCGGCCCAATTGCGAAAAACTGTTTTTT.

This chain links TRBV6-1 with TRBJ1-1; D not certain. Germline lookup yields CDR1 MNHNS and CDR2 SASEGT. V was clipped by 5 bases and J by 0 bases, with 13 bases between them. The CDR3 covers 15 residues. The DNA for the CDR3 is TGTGCCAGCAGTATTGGGATCTATATGAACACTGAAGCTTTCTTT. Its protein is CASSIGIYMNTEAFF.

The chain joins TRBV10-3 to TRBJ2-3; 10 positions match TRBD2. The ends lost 4 bases at V and 5 bases at J; junction bases unmatched: 15. Germline CDR1 ENHRY, CDR2 SYGVKD. The CDR3 is made up of 18 amino acids. The CDR3 nucleotides read TGTGCCATCAGTGGGGAGATTTTAGCGGGGGGTGCGAAAGATACGCAGTATTTT. Amino acid sequence: CAISGEILAGGAKDTQYF.

This clone was picked up one time. The V and J genes are TRBV4-1 and TRBJ2-1; TRBD2 matches at 14 bases. Germline CDR1 MGHRA, CDR2 YSYEKL. This CDR3 is 16 amino acids long. V lost 4 bases to trimming and J lost 2 bases; unmatched junction nucleotides: 1. The CDR3 sequence is CASSPTSGGAYNEQFF. The CDR3 nucleotides are TGCGCCAGCAGCCCGACTAGCGGGGGGGCCTACAATGAGCAGTTCTTC.

V and J are TRBV7-9 and TRBJ2-5, with 7 nucleotides matching TRBD1. Germline V gene data show CDR1 as SEHNR and CDR2 as FQNEAQ (reference sequence). The trim removed 5 bases at V and 5 bases at J, leaving 8 bases unmatched. This CDR3 comprises 14 residues. CDR3 nucleotide sequence: TGTGCCAGCAGCACTTGGACAGGCCGGGAGACCCAGTACTTC. It codes for CASSTWTGRETQYF.

The chain uses TRBV9 and TRBJ2-3, with no clear D. The V and J ends lost 0 bases and 2 bases respectively, with 10 bases between them. Germline V CDR1 and CDR2: SGDLS, YYNGEE. The CDR3 loop spans 15 amino acids. In DNA form, the CDR3 reads TGTGCCAGCAGCGTAGGGTCTTTTTCCACAGATACGCAGTATTTT. Protein product: CASSVGSFSTDTQYF.